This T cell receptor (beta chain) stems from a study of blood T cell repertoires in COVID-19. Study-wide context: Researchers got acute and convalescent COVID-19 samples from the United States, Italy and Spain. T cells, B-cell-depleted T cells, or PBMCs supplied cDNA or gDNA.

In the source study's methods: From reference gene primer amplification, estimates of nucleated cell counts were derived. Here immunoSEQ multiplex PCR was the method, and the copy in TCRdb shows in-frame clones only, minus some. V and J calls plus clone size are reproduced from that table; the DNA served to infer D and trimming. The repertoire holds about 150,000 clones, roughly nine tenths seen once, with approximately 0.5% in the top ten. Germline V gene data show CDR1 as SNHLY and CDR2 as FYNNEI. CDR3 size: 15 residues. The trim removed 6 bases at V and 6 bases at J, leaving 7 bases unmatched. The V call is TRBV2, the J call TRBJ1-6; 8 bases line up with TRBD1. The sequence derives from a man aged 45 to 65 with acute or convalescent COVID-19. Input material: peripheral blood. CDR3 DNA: TGTGCCAGCAGCGGACAGGGATACTTTAATTCACCCCTCCACTTT. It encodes CASSGQGYFNSPLHF.